This record concerns one T cell receptor beta chain sequence. Assignments of participants to cohorts depended upon their own reported clinical history. Germline loops: CDR1 LGHDT, CDR2 YNNKEL (reference sequence). This CDR3 is 17 amino acids long. Trimming at V came to 5 bases and at J to 0 bases, leaving 13 bases not matched to a gene. This entry belongs to a study of blood T cell repertoires in COVID-19. Study-wide context: PBMCs, B-cell-depleted T cells, or T cells provided the cDNA or gDNA that made up the material.

Original handling: Amplified reference gene primers provided the basis for estimating nucleated cell counts. Using immunoSEQ multiplex PCR, the repertoire was profiled, and TCRdb retains in-frame clones only, with some absent. V and J calls and clone size follow that table, whereas D and trimming were derived from the DNA. This table has over 400,000 clones, 80% to 90% appearing once. The chain combines TRBV3-1 (or the pseudogene TRBV3-2) with TRBJ2-7; 7 bases match TRBD1. The sequence was obtained from a woman aged 60-75 years who had recovered from COVID-19. The sequencing sample was made of PBMCs or T cells enriched from blood (not recorded which). For the CDR3, the DNA is TGTGCCAGCAGCTCCTGGGACAGCCCTGTGAGCTCCTACGAGCAGTACTTC. It is translated as CASSSWDSPVSSYEQYF.